This T cell receptor beta chain came from a study of early T cells in non-severe SARS-CoV-2 infection. Study details: The chains were unpaired, and the sequenced material was bulk RNA from unsorted whole blood.

The library protocol tagged individual cDNA molecules with unique molecular identifiers. TCRdb reprocessed the 5' RACE reads with MiXCR, giving one entry per CDR3 protein. The sample lists some 25,000 distinct CDR3 sequences, roughly 5.6% occurring once. Study-level results: VDJdb-based annotation leaned toward anti-spike CD8 responses and missed private and CD4 specificities.

CDR3 length: 13 residues. Per the germline V gene, CDR1 is SGHAT and CDR2 is FQNNGV. With 6 bases removed from V and 6 bases from J, the gap between germline ends came to 12 bases. This clonotype was counted ten times or more. Its specificity is unknown. The rearrangement links TRBV11-2 to TRBJ2-1; D not certain. This TCR was sampled from an adult who was a healthcare worker with PCR-confirmed SARS-CoV-2 infection or an uninfected control (not recorded which). Sample: whole blood. The CDR3 DNA reads as TGTGCCAGCAGTCAAGACGATCTCAATGAGCAGTTCTTC. It encodes CASSQDDLNEQFF.